A single T cell receptor beta chain is shown here with its context. Its target antigen remains unknown. No qualities accompany the bases; no much larger clone lies one base away. Healthy HIV-negative adults with no recently reported acute infections or vaccinations were included as donors. All donors were Caucasian adults living in Nashville, Tennessee, USA. Magnetic negative selection was used to enrich CD4+ T cells, after which naive cells were positively selected on CD45RA and the negative fraction became the memory subset. Blood was collected by leukapheresis, and PBMCs were isolated by Ficoll-Histopaque density gradient centrifugation and then cryopreserved in liquid nitrogen vapor phase. Purity and quantity of every magnetically sorted T cell population were checked by analytical flow cytometry. From each sorted fraction, genomic DNA was isolated and quantified by UV absorbance on a Nanodrop 2000c.

The sample is drawn from a study of shared clonotypes between healthy human individuals (dated by TCRdb to about 2020). Some background on the complete study: A few men and two women, aged 18 to 49 years, made up the cohort. For each donor, CD4 naive and CD4 memory were each given three plates, CD8 naive was given two plates, and CD8 memory was given one plate. To estimate repertoire size and how much clonotypes are shared between individuals, the study performed deep sequencing of blood TCR repertoires from roughly five healthy adults. Libraries were prepared and TCR repertoires were sequenced by different laboratories using diverse techniques, in order to increase sequencing depth and limit assay-specific biases. Between about 0.94 and 8.9 billion PBMCs per donor were obtained by leukapheresis. The full study reports these points: Because the study included only a small number of donors, the genetic and exposure-history diversity represented was limited. Pairwise subsampling led to the expectation that sequencing depth would affect the degree of clonotype sharing among donors. Estimated clonotype richness was generally larger for naive than for memory subsets. Clonotypes shared by all four sorted-subset donors showed higher generation probabilities than non-shared clonotypes. When several donors were compared, the shared fraction of clonotypes was roughly 5% for naive CD4, 3% to 4% for naive CD8, more than 2% for memory CD4, and less than 0.5% for memory CD8. Even with the large sequencing depth, rarefaction of the sorted-subset datasets indicated that sequencing was incomplete. Sampling was restricted to blood, and TCR repertoires in tissue are likely to differ from TCR repertoires in blood.

Using the deep immunoSEQ assay, TCR CDR3 regions were amplified from genomic DNA by multiplex PCR. Genomic DNA extracted from each cell subset was distributed evenly over all wells of several immunoSEQ 96-well plates, and each plate served as one replicate. For sorted subsets, around 0.2 ug of genomic DNA, equivalent to about 30,000 T cell genomes, went into each replicate PCR. Purified libraries were quantified with a Qubit 3.0 fluorometer, sized on a Bioanalyzer 2100, and re-quantified with the KAPA Library Quantification kit. Every immunoSEQ 96-well plate was sequenced on a dedicated single-read 150-cycle Illumina NextSeq 550 flow cell. The original pipeline was this. Because the immunoSEQ output held only junctional sequences and lacked quality scores, the filtering could not match the filtering applied to full-length reads. To assign V/J genes and CDR3, sequences were annotated using PyIR, a Python wrapper for IgBLAST v1.9, with IMGT germline references. Reads with weak V/J assignments (E-value above 1e-6), missing CDR3, stop codons, out-of-frame junctions, or ambiguous translated residues were removed. V3J clonotypes were defined as sequences sharing an identical inferred V gene, J gene, and CDR3 amino acid sequence. Percentage overlap between repertoires was calculated by dividing the number of shared unique clonotypes by the size of the smaller repertoire. RTK rarefaction, the Chao1 estimator, and Recon v2.1 estimates of unobserved clonotypes were used to assess repertoire richness. For all TCRbeta clonotypes obtained by the gDNA method from a handful of donors, generation probabilities were computed with OLGA. TCRdb carries this immuneACCESS record with in-frame sequences only. Its versions omit some clonotypes, under half of them owing to an unresolved V gene in the studies checked, with the rest unexplained. V and J calls and clone size are as listed in that table; D and trimming were resolved from the DNA. The sample table records 2 million to 3 million clones; 80% to 95% of these occur just once. Jointly, the top ten make up more than 0.35% of the sample.

The CDR1 and CDR2 encoded by the germline V gene (reference sequence) are LNHDA and SQIVND. The CDR3, cysteine through phenylalanine, is 16 amino acids long. Solely the CDR3 DNA is kept, with 48 bases framed from the first base. V is pared back by 3 bases and J by 1 base, with 15 bases lying between the germline termini. The receptor was derived from a man aged 18 to 29 in good health. Some clones in this sample may be carry-over from other donors' samples. This chain joins TRBV19 to TRBJ1-1; TRBD1 is a weak D gene call, 6 bases matching. Sequencing was carried out using naive CD4+ T cells from PBMCs. Explained via the paper, the cell subset or site label denotes: CD45RA+ positively selected. CDR3 reads: CASSMAQGVANTEAFF. The DNA sequence is as follows: TGTGCCAGTAGTATGGCACAGGGCGTAGCGAACACTGAAGCTTTCTTT.